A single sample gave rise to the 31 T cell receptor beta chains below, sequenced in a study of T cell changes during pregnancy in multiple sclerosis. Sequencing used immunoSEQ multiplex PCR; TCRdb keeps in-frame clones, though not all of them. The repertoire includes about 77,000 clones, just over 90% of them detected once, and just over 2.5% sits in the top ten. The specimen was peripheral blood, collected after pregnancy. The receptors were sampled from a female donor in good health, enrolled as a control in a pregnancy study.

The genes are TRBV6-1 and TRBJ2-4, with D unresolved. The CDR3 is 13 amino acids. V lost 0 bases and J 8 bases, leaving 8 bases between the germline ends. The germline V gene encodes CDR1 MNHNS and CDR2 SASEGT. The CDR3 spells CASSEAEMYIQYF. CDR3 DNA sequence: TGTGCCAGCAGTGAAGCGGAGATGTACATTCAGTACTTC.

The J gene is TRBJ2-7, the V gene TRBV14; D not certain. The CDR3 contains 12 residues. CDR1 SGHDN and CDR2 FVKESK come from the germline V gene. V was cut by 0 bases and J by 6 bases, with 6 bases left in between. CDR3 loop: CASSQDPIEQYF. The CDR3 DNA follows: TGTGCCAGCAGCCAAGATCCCATCGAGCAGTACTTC. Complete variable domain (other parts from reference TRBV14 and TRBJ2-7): EAGVTQFPSHSVIEKGQTVTLRCDPISGHDNLYWYRRVMGKEIKFLLHFVKESKQDESGMPNNRFLAERTGGTYSTLKVQPAELEDSGVYFCASSQDPIEQYFGPGTRLTVT.

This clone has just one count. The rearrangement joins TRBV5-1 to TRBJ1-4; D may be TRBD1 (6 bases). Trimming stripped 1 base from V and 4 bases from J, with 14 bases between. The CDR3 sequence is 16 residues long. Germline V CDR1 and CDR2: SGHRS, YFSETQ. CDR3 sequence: CASSLSNRANNEKLFF. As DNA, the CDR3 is TGCGCCAGCAGCTTGTCCAACAGGGCCAATAATGAAAAACTGTTTTTT. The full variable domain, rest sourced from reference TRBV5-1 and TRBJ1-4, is KAGVTQTPRYLIKTRGQQVTLSCSPISGHRSVSWYQQTPGQGLQFLFEYFSETQRNKGNFPGRFSGRQFSNSRSEMNVSTLELGDSALYLCASSLSNRANNEKLFFGSGTQLSVL.

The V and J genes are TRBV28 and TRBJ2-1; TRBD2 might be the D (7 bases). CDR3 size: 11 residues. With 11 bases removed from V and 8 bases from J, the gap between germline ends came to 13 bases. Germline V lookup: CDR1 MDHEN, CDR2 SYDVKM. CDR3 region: CALQGGDEQFF. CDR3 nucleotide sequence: TGTGCCTTACAAGGGGGGGATGAGCAGTTCTTC.

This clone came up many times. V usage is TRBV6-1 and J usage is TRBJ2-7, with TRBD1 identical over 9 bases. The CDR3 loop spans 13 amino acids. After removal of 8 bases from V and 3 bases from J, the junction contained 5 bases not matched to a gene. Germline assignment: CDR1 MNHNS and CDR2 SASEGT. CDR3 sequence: CASGRDRDYEQYF. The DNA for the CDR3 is TGTGCCAGCGGTCGGGACAGGGACTACGAGCAGTACTTC.

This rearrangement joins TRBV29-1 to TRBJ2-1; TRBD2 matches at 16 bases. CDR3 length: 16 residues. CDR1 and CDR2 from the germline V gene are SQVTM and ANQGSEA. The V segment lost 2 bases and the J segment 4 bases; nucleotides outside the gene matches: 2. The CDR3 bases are TGCAGCGTTGAAAGGGGACTAGCGGGGGGGTACAATGAGCAGTTCTTC. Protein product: CSVERGLAGGYNEQFF.

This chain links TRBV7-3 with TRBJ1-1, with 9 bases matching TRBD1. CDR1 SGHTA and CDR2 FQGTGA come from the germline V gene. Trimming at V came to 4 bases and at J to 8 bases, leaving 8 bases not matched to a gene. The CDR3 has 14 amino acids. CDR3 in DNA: TGTGCCAGCAGCTCATTACCGGGACAGGGAGAAGCTTTCTTT. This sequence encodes CASSSLPGQGEAFF.

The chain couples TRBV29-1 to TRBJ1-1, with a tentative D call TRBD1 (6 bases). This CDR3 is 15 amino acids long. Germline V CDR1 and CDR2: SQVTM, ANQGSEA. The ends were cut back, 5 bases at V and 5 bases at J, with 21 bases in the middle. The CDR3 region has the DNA TGCAGCGTTCCCCAGGGGATCCGGGAATGGACTGAAGCTTTCTTT. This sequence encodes CSVPQGIREWTEAFF.

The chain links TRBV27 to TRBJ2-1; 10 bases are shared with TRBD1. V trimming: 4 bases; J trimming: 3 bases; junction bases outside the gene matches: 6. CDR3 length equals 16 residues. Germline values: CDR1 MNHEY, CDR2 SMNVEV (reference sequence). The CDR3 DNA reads TGTGCCAGCAGTTCCAGACAGGGGGCGATCTACAATGAGCAGTTCTTC. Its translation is CASSSRQGAIYNEQFF.

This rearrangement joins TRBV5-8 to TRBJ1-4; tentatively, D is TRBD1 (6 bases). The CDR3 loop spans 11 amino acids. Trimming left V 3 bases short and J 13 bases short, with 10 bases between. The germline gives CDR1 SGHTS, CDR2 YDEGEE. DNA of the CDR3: TGTGCCAGCAGCTCCCTGGACAGACTGTTTTTT. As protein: CASSSLDRLFF.

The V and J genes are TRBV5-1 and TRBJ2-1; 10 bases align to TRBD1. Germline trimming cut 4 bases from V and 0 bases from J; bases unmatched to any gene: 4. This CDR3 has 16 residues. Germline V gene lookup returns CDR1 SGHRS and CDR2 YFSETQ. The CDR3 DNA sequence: TGCGCCAGCAGCCTGGGACAGGGGAGCTCCTACAATGAGCAGTTCTTC. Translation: CASSLGQGSSYNEQFF. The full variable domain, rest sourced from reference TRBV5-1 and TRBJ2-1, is KAGVTQTPRYLIKTRGQQVTLSCSPISGHRSVSWYQQTPGQGLQFLFEYFSETQRNKGNFPGRFSGRQFSNSRSEMNVSTLELGDSALYLCASSLGQGSSYNEQFFGPGTRLTVL.

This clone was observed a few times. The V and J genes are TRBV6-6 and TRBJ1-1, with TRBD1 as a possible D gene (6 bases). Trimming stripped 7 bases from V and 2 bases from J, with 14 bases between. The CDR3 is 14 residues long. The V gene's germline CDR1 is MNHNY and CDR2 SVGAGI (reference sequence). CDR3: CASTSGGQNTEAFF. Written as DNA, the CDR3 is TGTGCCAGCACCTCGGGGGGCCAAAACACTGAAGCTTTCTTT.

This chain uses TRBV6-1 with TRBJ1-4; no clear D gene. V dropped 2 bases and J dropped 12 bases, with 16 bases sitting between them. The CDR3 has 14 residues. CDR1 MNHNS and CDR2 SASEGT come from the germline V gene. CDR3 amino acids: CASSEHYVTAELFF. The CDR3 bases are TGTGCCAGCAGTGAACACTACGTTACTGCGGAACTGTTTTTT.

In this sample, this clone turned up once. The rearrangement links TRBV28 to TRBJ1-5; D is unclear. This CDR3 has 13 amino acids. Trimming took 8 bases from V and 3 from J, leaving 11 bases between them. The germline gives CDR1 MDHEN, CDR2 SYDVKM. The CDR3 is CASQPEYNQPQHF. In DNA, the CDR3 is TGTGCCAGCCAACCGGAGTACAATCAGCCCCAGCATTTT.

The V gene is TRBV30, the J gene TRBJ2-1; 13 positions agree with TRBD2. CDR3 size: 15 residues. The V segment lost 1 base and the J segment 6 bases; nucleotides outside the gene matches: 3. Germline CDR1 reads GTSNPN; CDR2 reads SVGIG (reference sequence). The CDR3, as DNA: TGTGCCTGGAGTGCCGGGACTAGCGGGATCAATGAGCAGTTCTTC. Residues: CAWSAGTSGINEQFF.

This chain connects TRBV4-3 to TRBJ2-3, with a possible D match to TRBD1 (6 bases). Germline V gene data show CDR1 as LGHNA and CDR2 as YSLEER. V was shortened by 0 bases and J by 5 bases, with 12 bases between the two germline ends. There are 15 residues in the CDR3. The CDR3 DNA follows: TGCGCCAGCAGCCAAGATGGGGGCTCGGGAGATACGCAGTATTTT. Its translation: CASSQDGGSGDTQYF.

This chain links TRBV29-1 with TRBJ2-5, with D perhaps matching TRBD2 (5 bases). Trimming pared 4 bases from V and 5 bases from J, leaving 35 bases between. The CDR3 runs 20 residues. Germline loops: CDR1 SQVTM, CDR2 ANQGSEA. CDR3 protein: CSVVARGLGGWYAGGETQYF. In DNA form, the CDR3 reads TGCAGCGTTGTTGCTCGAGGACTTGGTGGATGGTATGCAGGTGGGGAGACCCAGTACTTC.

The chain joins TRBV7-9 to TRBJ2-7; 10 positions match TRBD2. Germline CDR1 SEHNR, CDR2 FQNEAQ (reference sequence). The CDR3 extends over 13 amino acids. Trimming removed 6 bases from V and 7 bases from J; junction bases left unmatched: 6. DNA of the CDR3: TGTGCCAGCAGGTCTAGCGGGAGTGGGGAGCAGTACTTC. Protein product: CASRSSGSGEQYF.

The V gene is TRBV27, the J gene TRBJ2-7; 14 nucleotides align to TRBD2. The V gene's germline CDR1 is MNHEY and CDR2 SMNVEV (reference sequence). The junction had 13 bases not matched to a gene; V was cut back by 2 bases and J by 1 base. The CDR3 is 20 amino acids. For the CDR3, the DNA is TGTGCCAGCAGTTTACTGGGGACTAGCGGGAGAAAGGAAGAATCCTACGAGCAGTACTTC. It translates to CASSLLGTSGRKEESYEQYF.

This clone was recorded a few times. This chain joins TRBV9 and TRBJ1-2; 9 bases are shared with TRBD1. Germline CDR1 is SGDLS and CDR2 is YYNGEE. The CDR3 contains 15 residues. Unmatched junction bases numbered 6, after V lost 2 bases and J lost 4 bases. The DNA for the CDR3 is TGTGCCAGCAGCGTCGCCGGGACAGGGATCTATGGCTACACCTTC. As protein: CASSVAGTGIYGYTF.

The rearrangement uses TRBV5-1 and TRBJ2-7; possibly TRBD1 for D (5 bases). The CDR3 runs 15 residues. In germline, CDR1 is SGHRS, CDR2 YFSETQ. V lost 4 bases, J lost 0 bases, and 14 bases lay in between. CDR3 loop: CASSPRVGNSYEQYF. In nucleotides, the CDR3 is TGCGCCAGCAGCCCCAGGGTGGGGAACTCCTACGAGCAGTACTTC.

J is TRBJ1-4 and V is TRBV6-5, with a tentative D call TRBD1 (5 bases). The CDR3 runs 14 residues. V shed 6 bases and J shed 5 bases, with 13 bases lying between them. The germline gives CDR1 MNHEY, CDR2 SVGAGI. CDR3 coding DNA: TGTGCCAGCAGAGACGACAGTGCGAATGAAAAACTGTTTTTT. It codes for CASRDDSANEKLFF.

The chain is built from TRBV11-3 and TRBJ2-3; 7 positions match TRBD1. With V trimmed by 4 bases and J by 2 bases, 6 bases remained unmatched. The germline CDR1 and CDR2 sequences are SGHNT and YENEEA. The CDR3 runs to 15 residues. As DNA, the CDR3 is TGTGCCAGCAGCTCGACAGGGTTGGACACAGATACGCAGTATTTT. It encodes CASSSTGLDTDTQYF.

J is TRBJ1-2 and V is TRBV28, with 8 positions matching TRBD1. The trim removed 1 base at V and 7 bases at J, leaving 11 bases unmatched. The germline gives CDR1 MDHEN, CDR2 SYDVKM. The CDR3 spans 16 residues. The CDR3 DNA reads TGTGCCAGCAGTTTATCCAGGGGGCAATTTGGAGGTGGCTACACCTTC. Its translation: CASSLSRGQFGGGYTF.

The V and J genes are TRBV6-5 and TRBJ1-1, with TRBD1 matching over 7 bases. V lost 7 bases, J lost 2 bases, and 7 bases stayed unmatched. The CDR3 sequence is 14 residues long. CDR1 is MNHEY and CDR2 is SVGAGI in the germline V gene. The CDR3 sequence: CASNKAGGNTEAFF. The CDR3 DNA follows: TGTGCCAGCAACAAAGCAGGGGGAAACACTGAAGCTTTCTTT.

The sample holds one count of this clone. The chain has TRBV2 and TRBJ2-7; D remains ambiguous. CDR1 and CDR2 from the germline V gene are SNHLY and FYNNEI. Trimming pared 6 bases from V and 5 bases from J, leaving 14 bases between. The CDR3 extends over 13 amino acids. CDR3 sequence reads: CASSPPNSNEQYF. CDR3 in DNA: TGTGCCAGCAGCCCTCCAAATAGTAACGAGCAGTACTTC.

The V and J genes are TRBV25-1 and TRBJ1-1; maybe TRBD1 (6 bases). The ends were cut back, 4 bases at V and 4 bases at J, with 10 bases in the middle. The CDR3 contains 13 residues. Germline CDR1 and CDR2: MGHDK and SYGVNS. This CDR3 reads CASSASGVTEAFF. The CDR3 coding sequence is TGTGCCAGCAGTGCTTCAGGGGTCACTGAAGCTTTCTTT.

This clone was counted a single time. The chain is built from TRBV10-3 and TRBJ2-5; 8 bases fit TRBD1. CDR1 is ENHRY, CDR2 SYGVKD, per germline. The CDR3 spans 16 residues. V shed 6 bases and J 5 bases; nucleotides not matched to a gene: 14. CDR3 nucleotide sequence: TGTGCCATCAGCCCGAGTCGTCAGGGGGCTTGGGAGACCCAGTACTTC. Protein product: CAISPSRQGAWETQYF.

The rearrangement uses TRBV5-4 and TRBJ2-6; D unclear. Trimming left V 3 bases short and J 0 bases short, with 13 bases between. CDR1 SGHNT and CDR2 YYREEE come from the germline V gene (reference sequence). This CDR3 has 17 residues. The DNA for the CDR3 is TGTGCCAGCAGCTACCCAGGCGCTATCTCTGGGGCCAACGTCCTGACTTTC. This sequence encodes CASSYPGAISGANVLTF.

CDR3 region: CASSFTGLYTEAFF. The CDR3 DNA reads TGTGCCAGCAGCTTTACAGGGCTCTACACTGAAGCTTTCTTT. The chain joins TRBV7-2 to TRBJ1-1; possible D gene TRBD1, 6 bases. This CDR3 contains 14 residues. The V gene lost 3 bases and the J gene lost 3 bases, with 11 bases spanning the gap. Germline lookup yields CDR1 SGHTA and CDR2 FQGNSA.

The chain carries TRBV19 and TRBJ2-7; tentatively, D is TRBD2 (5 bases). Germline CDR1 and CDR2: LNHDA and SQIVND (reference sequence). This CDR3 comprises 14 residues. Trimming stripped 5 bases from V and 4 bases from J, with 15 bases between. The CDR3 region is CASSVRTLPYEQYF. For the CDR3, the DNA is TGTGCCAGTAGTGTTAGGACTCTCCCTTACGAGCAGTACTTC.